The clone carrying this TCR beta chain showed up many times. Its antigen remains unknown. From the RT-PCR reads, TCRdb called clonotypes with MiXCR, one entry per CDR3 protein. The data contain some 500,000 distinct CDR3 sequences, 10% to 15% of them seen just once; the ten biggest clones take up about 12%. These data come from a study of response to subunit inactivated influenza vaccine. Study-level results: Few new T cells, the authors suggested, are recruited by each seasonal influenza vaccination.

Trimming took 1 base from V and 10 from J; bases not matched to a gene: 4. CDR3 length: 13 residues. CDR1 is SGHRS and CDR2 is YFSETQ in the germline V gene. The chain joins TRBV5-1 to TRBJ2-4, with 8 bases identical to TRBD1. This specimen consisted of PBMCs from blood, obtained about 40 days after vaccination. The sequence was collected from a man aged 50-59 years who received an inactivated influenza vaccine. The CDR3 sequence: CASSLSGTGIQYF. Written as DNA, the CDR3 is TGCGCCAGCAGCTTGTCCGGGACAGGTATTCAGTACTTC.